What follows are 25 T cell receptor beta chains derived from one specimen sequenced in a study of T-cell memory formation after mild COVID-19. MiXCR, run by TCRdb on the 5' RACE reads, gives a single entry per CDR3 protein. Of 220,000 or so distinct CDR3 sequences in the sample, over 9% were seen once. The sequenced sample was PBMCs or a T cell subset sorted from them (not recorded which). The receptors were sampled from a man between 18 and 35 years old who had mild COVID-19 (a few samples of this study predate the infection). Cell type and time point are not known.

This clonotype was counted ten times or more. The chain joins TRBV11-1 to TRBJ2-5; perhaps TRBD1 as D (5 bases). CDR1 is SGHAT, CDR2 FQDESV, per germline (reference sequence). Deletions cut 1 base from V and 0 bases from J, with 9 bases between. This CDR3 comprises 15 residues. The CDR3 sequence: CASSLGRQYQETQYF. CDR3 in DNA: TGTGCCAGCAGCTTAGGACGACAGTACCAAGAGACCCAGTACTTC.

This clonotype was detected ten times or more. The genes are TRBV4-3 and TRBJ2-4, with 13 bases that match TRBD2. V lost 4 bases, J lost 6 bases, and 6 bases stayed unmatched. Germline V CDR1 and CDR2: LGHNA, YSLEER. The CDR3 contains 16 residues. CDR3 sequence (DNA): TGCGCCAGCAGCCCTGGACTAGCGGGAGACGTAAACATTCAGTACTTC. Encoded protein: CASSPGLAGDVNIQYF.

This clonotype was seen many times. V and J are TRBV6-6 and TRBJ2-7; perhaps D is TRBD1 or TRBD2 (6 bases each). Trimming removed 8 bases at V and 2 bases at J, with 10 bases between. Per the germline V gene, CDR1 is MNHNY and CDR2 is SVGAGI (reference sequence). The CDR3 totals 12 residues. This CDR3 reads CASGGQTYEQYV. In DNA form, the CDR3 reads TGTGCCAGCGGGGGGCAAACCTACGAGCAGTACGTC.

The chain joins TRBV20-1 to TRBJ2-1; 11 nucleotides line up with TRBD2. CDR1 and CDR2 (germline): DFQATT, SNEGSKA (reference sequence). V dropped 5 bases and J dropped 4; count of bases not matched to a gene: 7. The CDR3 length is 15 residues. The CDR3 loop reads CSAGLLAGGYNEQFF. The CDR3 DNA reads as TGCAGTGCTGGCCTGCTAGCGGGGGGTTACAATGAGCAGTTCTTC.

The chain couples TRBV11-1 to TRBJ2-3; D tentatively fits TRBD1 or TRBD2 (5 bases each). The CDR3 has 13 amino acids. Germline V gives CDR1 SGHAT, CDR2 FQDESV (reference sequence). The ends were cut back, 3 bases at V and 5 bases at J, with 9 bases in the middle. The CDR3 DNA reads as TGTGCCAGCAGCTTGGGGGTTAGAGATACGCAGTATTTT. This gives the protein CASSLGVRDTQYF.

This clonotype was detected many times. The chain couples TRBV29-1 to TRBJ1-2; D unclear. V lost 4 bases to trimming and J lost 4 bases, with 10 bases between them. Germline CDR1 is SQVTM and CDR2 is ANQGSEA. This CDR3 comprises 12 residues. The CDR3 bases are TGCAGCGTTGGTTCCGATCTCTATGGCTACACCTTC. This translates into CSVGSDLYGYTF.

DNA of the CDR3: TGTGCCAGCAGCCAAGAATCAAGGGGCCAGTACTTC. Translating it yields CASSQESRGQYF. This rearrangement joins TRBV3-1 to TRBJ2-5; possibly TRBD1 for D (5 bases). V dropped 0 bases and J dropped 10 bases, with 9 bases sitting between them. Germline-derived CDR1 and CDR2 are LGHDT and YNNKEL (reference sequence). This CDR3 has 12 amino acids.

In this sample, this clonotype turned up many times. V is TRBV7-6 and J is TRBJ2-1; 9 positions agree with TRBD1. CDR1 SGHVS and CDR2 FNYEAQ come from the germline V gene. The CDR3 is made up of 15 amino acids. V shed 4 bases and J 3 bases; nucleotides not matched to a gene: 4. The CDR3 nucleotides read TGTGCCAGCAGCTCGACAGGGGGATTCTACAATGAGCAGTTCTTC. This encodes CASSSTGGFYNEQFF. The variable domain in full, with the rest retrieved from reference TRBV7-6 and TRBJ2-1, is GAGVSQSPRYKVTKRGQDVALRCDPISGHVSLYWYRQALGQGPEFLTYFNYEAQQDKSGLPNDRFSAERPEGSISTLTIQRTEQRDSAMYRCASSSTGGFYNEQFFGPGTRLTVL.

This rearrangement joins TRBV3-1 to TRBJ2-4, with 8 bases fitting TRBD2. CDR3 size: 15 residues. Germline V CDR1 and CDR2: LGHDT, YNNKEL (reference sequence). Unmatched junction bases numbered 13, after V lost 7 bases and J lost 8 bases. Written as DNA, the CDR3 is TGTGCCAGCACCGGGGGGGCCGGGGGCCGGGACATTCAGTACTTC. It yields the protein CASTGGAGGRDIQYF.

There are a few counts of this clonotype. The chain joins TRBV12-3 or TRBV12-4 to TRBJ1-1; D call uncertain. The V end lost 3 bases, the J end lost 13 bases, and 12 bases lay between the germline ends. The length of the CDR3 is 11 residues. This chain's CDR3 is CASSLVSVVFF. The DNA of the CDR3 is TGTGCCAGCAGTTTGGTTTCAGTCGTTTTCTTT.

There are many counts of this clonotype. The chain combines TRBV20-1 with TRBJ1-2; no definite D call. V was cut by 5 bases and J by 9 bases, with 16 bases left in between. The CDR3 has 12 amino acids. Germline CDR1 is DFQATT and CDR2 is SNEGSKA (reference sequence). The CDR3 is CSAAEITARYTF. In DNA, the CDR3 is TGCAGTGCTGCCGAGATTACGGCACGCTACACCTTC.

A few counts support this clonotype. V and J are TRBV15 and TRBJ2-3; TRBD2 matches at 7 bases. The germline gives CDR1 LNHNV, CDR2 YYDKDF (reference sequence). CDR3 size: 15 residues. V shed 4 bases and J 0 bases; nucleotides not matched to a gene: 4. CDR3 loop: CATSILAESTDTQYF. The CDR3, as DNA: TGTGCCACCAGCATTCTAGCGGAGAGCACAGATACGCAGTATTTT.

This sequence joins TRBV29-1 and TRBJ2-3; TRBD2 matches 13 bases. Trimming took 7 bases from V and 0 from J; bases not matched to a gene: 4. The CDR3 contains 15 residues. Germline V CDR1 and CDR2: SQVTM, ANQGSEA. The CDR3 loop is CSARLAGGSTDTQYF. DNA of the CDR3: TGCAGCGCGAGACTAGCGGGGGGAAGCACAGATACGCAGTATTTT.

This clonotype came up many times. V and J are TRBV15 and TRBJ1-2; 9 bases match TRBD1. Germline CDR1 reads LNHNV; CDR2 reads YYDKDF (reference sequence). This CDR3 spans 17 amino acids. The junction had 6 bases not matched to a gene; V was cut back by 0 bases and J by 1 base. CDR3 DNA: TGTGCCACCAGCAGAGATCTGGGACAGGGACTTAACTATGGCTACACCTTC. Protein sequence: CATSRDLGQGLNYGYTF.

This clonotype was picked up many times. This chain joins TRBV12-3 or TRBV12-4 and TRBJ1-3; no firm D call. This CDR3 region has 12 residues. The germline V and J ends were trimmed by 1 base and 5 bases, with 3 bases remaining between them. In DNA, the CDR3 is TGTGCCAGCAGTTTAGAACGAAACACCATATATTTT. Its protein is CASSLERNTIYF.

CDR3 amino acids: CASSDEGEQFF. In DNA, the CDR3 is TGTGCCAGCAGCGATGAGGGTGAGCAGTTCTTC. V usage is TRBV6-2 or TRBV6-3 and J usage is TRBJ2-1, with a possible D match to TRBD2 (5 bases). Per germline, CDR1 MNHEY and CDR2 SVGEGT. The V and J ends lost 6 bases and 9 bases respectively, with 9 bases between them. CDR3 length: 11 residues.

The rearrangement uses TRBV12-3 or TRBV12-4 and TRBJ2-2; 10 nucleotides align to TRBD1. The CDR3 has 16 amino acids. The V segment lost 7 bases and the J segment 7 bases; nucleotides outside the gene matches: 12. This chain's CDR3 is CASTPRGQGSFGELFF. For the CDR3, the DNA is TGTGCCAGCACCCCGCGGGGACAGGGGAGTTTCGGGGAGCTGTTTTTT.

Of note for this clonotype: This may stem from a read error, because a much larger clone lies one nucleotide away. The rearrangement links TRBV9 to TRBJ2-3; 8 nucleotides align to TRBD2. The V and J ends lost 3 bases and 4 bases, in that order; junction bases with no gene match: 13. Germline-derived CDR1 and CDR2 are SGDLS and YYNGEE. This CDR3 spans 17 amino acids. The CDR3 DNA reads TGTGCCAGCAGCGCCTCCGCAGCGGGGGTGCTGGCAGATACGCAGTATTTT. This codes for CASSASAAGVLADTQYF.

The J gene is TRBJ1-3, the V gene TRBV7-9; 9 nucleotides align to TRBD1. The V gene's germline CDR1 is SEHNR and CDR2 FQNEAQ (reference sequence). The CDR3 is 14 amino acids. The ends lost 5 bases at V and 7 bases at J; junction bases unmatched: 6. Written as DNA, the CDR3 is TGTGCCAGCAGCGCCGGGACAGGGAGGAACACCATATATTTT. As protein: CASSAGTGRNTIYF.

About this clonotype itself: This may be a read error: a much more frequent sequence differs by one nucleotide. The V and J genes are TRBV5-4 and TRBJ2-1, with 11 positions matching TRBD2. The CDR3 contains 16 residues. CDR1 is SGHNT, CDR2 YYREEE, per germline (reference sequence). The V segment lost 4 bases and the J segment 5 bases; nucleotides outside the gene matches: 8. The CDR3 spells CASSTTTSGEDNEQFF. CDR3 nucleotide sequence: TGTGCCAGCAGCACCACGACTAGCGGGGAAGACAATGAGCAGTTCTTC. Full variable domain (outside the CDR3, taken from reference TRBV5-4 and TRBJ2-1): ETGVTQSPTHLIKTRGQQVTLRCSSQSGHNTVSWYQQALGQGPQFIFQYYREEENGRGNFPPRFSGLQFPNYSSELNVNALELDDSALYLCASSTTTSGEDNEQFFGPGTRLTVL.

This clonotype appeared a few times. The J gene is TRBJ1-1, the V gene TRBV7-2; D is unclear. This CDR3 is built from 14 residues. The germline CDR1 and CDR2 sequences are SGHTA and FQGNSA. Trimming took off 2 bases at V and 5 bases at J, with 12 bases between the two ends. The CDR3, as DNA: TGTGCCAGCAGCTTAAGGTCGGGAGGAACTGAAGCTTTCTTT. Protein: CASSLRSGGTEAFF.

Ten or more counts support this clonotype. The chain employs TRBV11-2 and TRBJ2-5, with no clear D. This CDR3 contains 11 residues. Trimming removed 5 bases at V and 5 bases at J, with 6 bases between. CDR1 is SGHAT and CDR2 is FQNNGV in the germline V gene. In DNA form, the CDR3 reads TGTGCCAGCAGCCCATGGGAGACCCAGTACTTC. It translates to CASSPWETQYF.

There are many counts of this clonotype. The rearrangement links TRBV21-1 to TRBJ2-5. TRBV21-1 corresponds to a pseudogene. The CDR3 contains 10 residues. CDR3 coding DNA: TGTGCCAGCAGCAAGGAGACCCAGTACTTC. Translated, it gives CASSKETQYF.

The chain has TRBV2 and TRBJ2-5; 7 bases map to TRBD1. The germline V gene has CDR1 SNHLY and CDR2 FYNNEI. J was trimmed by 3 bases and V by 7 bases; bases with no gene match: 5. There are 13 residues in the CDR3. The CDR3 loop reads CASKTGLKETQYF. The DNA for the CDR3 is TGTGCCAGCAAGACAGGGTTGAAAGAGACCCAGTACTTC.

The rearrangement uses TRBV6-5 and TRBJ1-1; perhaps TRBD1 as D (5 bases). In germline, CDR1 is MNHEY, CDR2 SVGAGI. The CDR3 consists of 15 residues. V was clipped by 7 bases and J by 7 bases, with 22 bases between them. The CDR3 nucleotides read TGTGCCAGCACTGAGACTGGCTTGGGGCTCGGTGAAGCTTTCTTT. Translation gives CASTETGLGLGEAFF.